The rows below give T cell receptor beta chains drawn from one sample of a study of OX40 agonist ivuxolimab in advanced cancers. The method was immunoSEQ multiplex PCR; TCRdb's version includes in-frame clones alone and lacks a portion of them. There are 80,000 or so clones in the sample; approximately 90% occur only once, and about 0.2% lies in the top ten. The sequencing here drew on CD4+ or CD8+ T cells sorted from blood, taken in a trial of the OX40 agonist ivuxolimab. These receptors came from an adult with an advanced solid tumor such as melanoma, head and neck, liver or kidney cancer. Each CDR3 is given with its conserved first and last residue. A D gene is named only where the DNA matches it firmly.

v_call,d_call,cdr3_aa
TRBV28,NA,CASSPHRVGDNEQFF
TRBV2,NA,CASSEAGRSTNTGELFF
TRBV18,NA,CASSPDGTVQETQYF
TRBV9,TRBD2,CASSKGLAGEMGGQYF
TRBV7-8,TRBD2,CASSFASGMVQETQYF
TRBV18,NA,CASSPLFSATTGELFF
TRBV5-1,TRBD1,CASSSGQGGSYNEQFF
TRBV7-3,NA,CASSRDTATRELFF
TRBV6-1,NA,CASSDPHTADTQYF
TRBV9,TRBD1,CASSPRDRVTYNEQFF
TRBV27,NA,CASSLAPTGYEKLFF
TRBV5-1,TRBD2,CASSPGGGADTQYF
TRBV7-6,NA,CASSTRQGTEAFF
TRBV4-2,NA,CASSPGLSNYGYTF
TRBV4-1,NA,CASSQDQKSGTPKTANYGYTF
TRBV19,NA,CASSESSNYGYTF
TRBV28,NA,CASSPDGTVNEQYF
TRBV10-3,TRBD1,CASDRDGNQPQHF
TRBV5-1,NA,CASSRSPVSGNTIYF
TRBV13,TRBD2,CASSDSKREKETQYF
TRBV7-3,TRBD1,CASSLGTGPGNTIYF
TRBV19,TRBD2,CASSVLAGGHTDTQYF
TRBV28,NA,CASSLLPGANVLTF
TRBV19,NA,CASRVYGTDTQYF
TRBV9,NA,CASSVVQGANYGYTF
TRBV30,NA,CAFQGYLGNTEAFF
TRBV7-2,TRBD2,CASSLGTSDRDEQFF
TRBV2,NA,CASRQLTVGANVLTF
TRBV19,NA,CASSKVRVGGTHNSPLHF
TRBV27,NA,CASSSPRSSSYNSPLHF
TRBV5-1,TRBD2,CASRYDLAGGKSHEQFF
TRBV6-5,NA,CASRRSMNTEAFF
TRBV11-3,TRBD2,CASSPSVSGRNEQFF
TRBV5-1,NA,CASSFGQTYGYTF
TRBV27,NA,CASSWIPAPNNEQFF
TRBV30,NA,CAWSVPVSTYEQYF
TRBV2,NA,CASTGGRSGTDTQYF
TRBV19,TRBD1,CATGTGGRNEQFF
TRBV5-6,NA,CASSFTGAGTGELFF